This T cell receptor beta chain was recorded in a study of CD8 T cells in Susac syndrome. Study-wide context: Six sequenced Susac syndrome patients had clinically active disease, while 8 or 9 were in remission.

Reverse transcription of about 0.5 to 1 ug RNA used random hexamers. Amplification of TCR beta CDR3 by immunoSEQ multiplex PCR spanned 54 Vbeta and 13 Jbeta. Using its own MiXCR run on the immunoSEQ multiplex PCR reads, TCRdb lists one record per CDR3 protein. This table holds over 130,000 distinct CDR3 sequences, about 95% found once. Turning to this clonotype: Its antigen is currently unknown.

The study's findings and limits: The study admitted that it had a relatively small number of individuals in its TCR sequencing and HLA analysis.

Sequencing input: CD4+ T cells from PBMCs. This clonotype originated in a human donor with Susac syndrome.

CDR3 bases: TGTGCCAGCAGCCCGGGACTAGAGGGCCACAATGAGCAGTTCTTC. Translating it yields CASSPGLEGHNEQFF. This chain connects TRBV7-2 to TRBJ2-1; 8 bases map to TRBD2. The CDR3 loop spans 15 amino acids. Germline CDR1 SGHTA, CDR2 FQGNSA. The V segment lost 5 bases and the J segment 5 bases; nucleotides outside the gene matches: 8.